Below, 17 T cell receptor beta chains from the same sample are listed, as sequenced in a study of identical twins. TCRdb analysed the 5' RACE reads with MiXCR anew, one entry per CDR3 protein. The sample includes about 260,000 distinct CDR3 sequences, about 7.3% of them seen just once. This sample also appeared in a second study, on yellow fever vaccine responses in identical twins.

Sequencing input: memory (CD45RO+) T cells sorted from blood. The receptors originated from a woman under 30 in good health.

The chain joins TRBV15 to TRBJ2-4; 8 positions match TRBD2. The length of the CDR3 is 16 residues. Germline CDR1 and CDR2: LNHNV and YYDKDF (reference sequence). Germline trimming cut 1 base from V and 5 bases from J; bases unmatched to any gene: 7. The CDR3 loop is CATSRVGGGFQNIQYF. CDR3 bases: TGTGCCACCAGCAGAGTAGGCGGGGGGTTCCAAAACATTCAGTACTTC.

This clonotype was found many times. V is TRBV14 and J is TRBJ2-3; 7 bases are shared with TRBD2. The length of the CDR3 is 15 residues. Losses at the gene ends were 3 bases for V and 0 bases for J; bases not matched to a gene: 3. Germline CDR1 SGHDN, CDR2 FVKESK. The chain's CDR3 is CASSQVSGSTDTQYF. The DNA of the CDR3 is TGTGCCAGCAGCCAGGTTAGCGGGAGCACAGATACGCAGTATTTT. The full variable domain, with the rest looked up from reference TRBV14 and TRBJ2-3, is EAGVTQFPSHSVIEKGQTVTLRCDPISGHDNLYWYRRVMGKEIKFLLHFVKESKQDESGMPNNRFLAERTGGTYSTLKVQPAELEDSGVYFCASSQVSGSTDTQYFGPGTRLTVL.

The V and J genes are TRBV3-1 and TRBJ1-2; D might be TRBD1 (5 bases). V gave up 1 base and J gave up 6 bases, with 9 bases separating them. CDR1 is LGHDT, CDR2 YNNKEL, per germline (reference sequence). The CDR3 is 13 amino acids. CDR3 amino acids: CASSQGLGDGYTF. In DNA, the CDR3 is TGTGCCAGCAGCCAAGGGTTAGGGGATGGCTACACCTTC.

This clonotype has ten or more counts. The chain joins TRBV11-2 to TRBJ2-1; a possible D gene is TRBD1 (5 bases). The germline gives CDR1 SGHAT, CDR2 FQNNGV. This CDR3 region has 14 residues. Trimming took off 5 bases at V and 1 base at J, with 9 bases between the two ends. CDR3 coding DNA: TGTGCCAGCAGCCTCCAGGGATCCTACAATGAGCAGTTCTTC. It translates to CASSLQGSYNEQFF.

This clonotype was picked up a small number of times. The chain joins TRBV27 to TRBJ1-3; 7 bases fit TRBD1. In germline, CDR1 is MNHEY, CDR2 SMNVEV (reference sequence). The CDR3 runs to 14 residues. Unmatched junction bases numbered 6, after V lost 2 bases and J lost 8 bases. CDR3 loop: CASSLNQGGHTIYF. DNA of the CDR3: TGTGCCAGCAGTTTAAATCAGGGGGGCCACACCATATATTTT.

The CDR3, as DNA: TGTGCCAGCAGCCAAGGACAGGAGCAAGAGACCCAGTACTTC. Its protein is CASSQGQEQETQYF. The chain uses TRBV4-2 and TRBJ2-5; perhaps TRBD1 as D (6 bases). Trimming stripped 1 base from V and 2 bases from J, with 8 bases between. This CDR3 region has 14 residues. Germline V lookup: CDR1 LGHNA, CDR2 YNFKEQ.

The V gene is TRBV27, the J gene TRBJ1-2; weak D call: TRBD1 (5 bases). Germline V gene data show CDR1 as MNHEY and CDR2 as SMNVEV (reference sequence). The CDR3 runs 14 residues. Trimming pared 7 bases from V and 8 bases from J, leaving 20 bases between. CDR3 in DNA: TGTGCCAGCATGTGGCTTGGGGCTCCTGGGGGCTACACCTTC. It yields the protein CASMWLGAPGGYTF.

This clonotype was seen at least ten times. The J gene is TRBJ1-1, the V gene TRBV3-1; no firm D call. Per germline, CDR1 LGHDT and CDR2 YNNKEL (reference sequence). The CDR3 length is 13 residues. Trimming took 2 bases from V and 0 from J, leaving 4 bases between them. CDR3 in DNA: TGTGCCAGCAGCCAACGGGTGAACACTGAAGCTTTCTTT. This encodes CASSQRVNTEAFF. The entire variable domain, with the rest obtained from reference TRBV3-1 and TRBJ1-1, is as follows: DTAVSQTPKYLVTQMGNDKSIKCEQNLGHDTMYWYKQDSKKFLKIMFSYNNKELIINETVPNRFSPKSPDKAHLNLHINSLELGDSAVYFCASSQRVNTEAFFGQGTRLTVV.

The genes are TRBV27 and TRBJ2-1; 9 bases are shared with TRBD1. The CDR3 contains 17 residues. Trimming at V came to 5 bases and at J to 4 bases, leaving 12 bases not matched to a gene. Germline-derived CDR1 and CDR2 are MNHEY and SMNVEV (reference sequence). The CDR3 DNA reads as TGTGCCAGCAGTCCTATCCCCCGGGACAGGGTATACAATGAGCAGTTCTTC. It specifies CASSPIPRDRVYNEQFF.

This chain joins TRBV12-3 or TRBV12-4 and TRBJ1-5; D is unclear. Deletions cut 5 bases from V and 3 bases from J, with 8 bases between. The CDR3 is 13 residues long. The CDR3: CASSIDNNQPQHF. The CDR3 DNA follows: TGTGCCAGCAGTATAGATAACAATCAGCCCCAGCATTTT.

This clonotype was counted many times. The rearrangement joins TRBV5-1 to TRBJ1-3; D remains ambiguous. Germline CDR1 and CDR2: SGHRS and YFSETQ. Trimming removed 1 base at V and 3 bases at J, with 14 bases between. The CDR3 runs to 16 residues. For the CDR3, the DNA is TGCGCCAGCAGCTTGAGTGGGTATGAGGTTGGAAACACCATATATTTT. Translating it yields CASSLSGYEVGNTIYF.

This clonotype occurred a few times. The chain employs TRBV24-1 and TRBJ1-5, with D perhaps TRBD1 (5 bases). This CDR3 has 16 amino acids. Between the trimmed V and J ends, which lost 0 bases and 1 base, there was a span of 9 bases. Germline loops: CDR1 KGHDR, CDR2 SFDVKD. CDR3 protein: CATSDLKGSSNQPQHF. The DNA for the CDR3 is TGTGCCACCAGTGATTTGAAGGGGTCAAGCAATCAGCCCCAGCATTTT.

The genes are TRBV27 and TRBJ1-4; 7 bases are shared with TRBD1. CDR3 length: 14 residues. Trimming cost V 6 bases and J 4 bases; bases outside gene matches: 5. The germline CDR1 and CDR2 sequences are MNHEY and SMNVEV (reference sequence). The CDR3 loop is CASSLRQGNEKLFF. CDR3 nucleotides: TGTGCCAGCAGCCTTCGACAGGGTAATGAAAAACTGTTTTTT.

This clonotype has a count of ten or more. This chain's CDR3 is CASSLVRGAKGGQFF. CDR3 DNA: TGTGCCAGCAGTTTAGTGCGGGGGGCCAAAGGTGGGCAGTTCTTC. The chain combines TRBV27 with TRBJ2-1, with 8 bases that match TRBD2. The CDR3 runs to 15 residues. Trimming took 2 bases from V and 12 from J; bases not matched to a gene: 12. CDR1 and CDR2 from the germline V gene are MNHEY and SMNVEV (reference sequence).

On this clonotype itself: A much larger clone differs by one base, so this may be a read error. V gene TRBV4-1 combines with J gene TRBJ2-3, with D perhaps matching TRBD1 (6 bases). The germline V gene encodes CDR1 MGHRA and CDR2 YSYEKL. The V end lost 3 bases, the J end lost 1 base, and 11 bases lay between the germline ends. The CDR3 length is 15 residues. Here the CDR3 reads CASSHKGEGTDTQYF. The DNA of the CDR3 is TGCGCCAGCAGCCACAAGGGGGAAGGCACAGATACGCAGTATTTT.

This clonotype was detected only a few times. The rearrangement links TRBV28 to TRBJ2-3, with 12 bases matching TRBD2. V trimming: 4 bases; J trimming: 3 bases; junction bases outside the gene matches: 5. The CDR3 extends over 16 amino acids. Germline V gene sequence: CDR1 MDHEN, CDR2 SYDVKM. The CDR3 protein is CASSSSGRAKTDTQYF. CDR3 DNA sequence: TGTGCCAGCAGTTCTAGCGGGAGGGCCAAGACAGATACGCAGTATTTT.

The gene calls are TRBV2 and TRBJ2-3; 7 nucleotides line up with TRBD2. V lost 5 bases and J lost 0; bases outside the gene matches: 14. CDR1 and CDR2 (germline): SNHLY, FYNNEI. This CDR3 region has 18 residues. Here the CDR3 reads CASSRVPLGGSSTDTQYF. CDR3 nucleotides: TGTGCCAGCAGTAGGGTCCCCTTGGGAGGGTCGAGCACAGATACGCAGTATTTT.